What follows are 7 T cell receptor beta chains derived from one specimen sequenced in a study of CD8+ T cells in alopecia areata. Reverse transcription of extracted RNA yielded cDNA, which provided the sequencing template. TCRdb keeps only in-frame clones here, not all; method: immunoSEQ multiplex PCR. The sample consists of approximately 150,000 clones, roughly 44% of them appearing once. The sample taken for sequencing was CD4+ T cells sorted from blood. These receptor sequences come from a human donor with alopecia areata.

This clone occurred a few times. The J gene is TRBJ2-2, the V gene TRBV13, with D possibly TRBD2 on 6 matching bases. Germline assignment: CDR1 PRHDT and CDR2 FYEKMQ (reference sequence). V lost 2 bases and J lost 3, with 25 bases in between. This CDR3 comprises 20 residues. The CDR3 region has the DNA TGTGCCAGCAGCTTAAGGCTCAGGCGGTCGGGACGGGACTACACCGGGGAGCTGTTTTTT. Translating it yields CASSLRLRRSGRDYTGELFF.

With respect to this clone: The junction shows a germline mismatch at one end, possibly a read error. The chain links TRBV5-1 to TRBJ2-4; TRBD2 is a possible D gene (6 bases). CDR1 and CDR2 (germline): SGHRS, YFSETQ. This CDR3 has 15 amino acids. In nucleotides, the CDR3 is TGCGCCAGCAGCCCCAGGTCGCGGGGTCCGCCGGAGTATCACTTC. This codes for CASSPRSRGPPEYHF.

The chain employs TRBV29-1 and TRBJ2-7; D not resolved. V gave up 4 bases and J gave up 2 bases, with 9 bases separating them. Germline CDR1 is SQVTM and CDR2 is ANQGSEA. The CDR3 covers 12 residues. CDR3 coding DNA: TGCAGCGTTGTACAACAGACCTACGAGCAGTACTTC. It translates to CSVVQQTYEQYF.

This rearrangement joins TRBV5-1 to TRBJ2-6, with a weak D call TRBD2 (5 bases). Germline V gives CDR1 SGHRS, CDR2 YFSETQ. Trimming took off 4 bases at V and 1 base at J, with 21 bases between the two ends. This CDR3 region has 19 residues. The CDR3 protein is CASSQRIERTGSGANVLTF. The CDR3 DNA reads TGCGCCAGCAGCCAACGCATCGAAAGGACGGGATCTGGGGCCAACGTCCTGACTTTC. The whole variable domain, filled in from reference TRBV5-1 and TRBJ2-6, reads KAGVTQTPRYLIKTRGQQVTLSCSPISGHRSVSWYQQTPGQGLQFLFEYFSETQRNKGNFPGRFSGRQFSNSRSEMNVSTLELGDSALYLCASSQRIERTGSGANVLTFGAGSRLTVL.

The chain uses TRBV5-1 and TRBJ1-2; no firm D call. Germline-derived CDR1 and CDR2 are SGHRS and YFSETQ. V was clipped by 2 bases and J by 8 bases, with 10 bases between them. The CDR3 covers 12 residues. The CDR3 sequence is CASSFSDDGYTF. The CDR3 DNA reads as TGCGCCAGCAGCTTCTCAGATGACGGCTACACCTTC.

This clone was seen only a few times. The chain has TRBV29-1 and TRBJ2-5; D gene unclear. The CDR3 consists of 12 residues. Germline V CDR1 and CDR2: SQVTM, ANQGSEA. V lost 7 bases and J 1 base, leaving 10 bases between the germline ends. CDR3 nucleotide sequence: TGCAGCGCTGTACGGACCCAAGAGACCCAGTACTTC. Translated: CSAVRTQETQYF.

The chain couples TRBV2 to TRBJ2-3; a weak D match, TRBD1 (7 bases). The CDR3 is made up of 15 amino acids. The V and J ends lost 4 bases and 2 bases respectively, with 13 bases between them. CDR1 is SNHLY, CDR2 FYNNEI, per germline. CDR3 DNA sequence: TGTGCCAGCAGTGGCGGACAGGACTACACAGATACGCAGTATTTT. Translated: CASSGGQDYTDTQYF.